The 13 T cell receptor beta chains below were found in one sample sequenced in a study of a mutant IDH1 vaccine in newly diagnosed glioma. Profiling relied on immunoSEQ multiplex PCR, and the TCRdb table lists in-frame clones only, not all of them. The data contain tens of thousands of clones, around 73% of them seen just once; the ten biggest clones take up approximately 9.1%. These TCRs' antigens remain unknown. Time point noted: week 11, during vaccination. Vaccinated patients received 300 ug of mutant IDH1 20-mer peptide per dose, with topical imiquimod. The sequences come from PBMCs, collected from a glioma patient whose treatment included an IDH1 peptide vaccine. Every receptor here comes from a young woman with glioma.

V and J are TRBV2 and TRBJ2-1, with D perhaps being TRBD1 or TRBD2 (5 bases each). V was cut by 5 bases and J by 10 bases, with 15 bases left in between. Germline lookup yields CDR1 SNHLY and CDR2 FYNNEI. The CDR3 runs to 13 residues. The CDR3 sequence is CASSTIGAREQFF. The CDR3 bases are TGTGCCAGCAGTACCATCGGGGCCAGAGAGCAGTTCTTC.

The V and J genes are TRBV5-1 and TRBJ2-3, with 7 bases identical to TRBD2. Germline assignment: CDR1 SGHRS and CDR2 YFSETQ. V lost 3 bases to trimming and J lost 0 bases; unmatched junction nucleotides: 10. The CDR3 sequence is 17 residues long. CDR3 region: CASSSGVGGYSTDTQYF. CDR3 sequence (DNA): TGCGCCAGCAGCTCCGGGGTGGGGGGGTACAGCACAGATACGCAGTATTTT.

This sequence joins TRBV7-2 and TRBJ2-7, with 9 bases aligning to TRBD1. This CDR3 is 14 amino acids long. Germline CDR1 is SGHTA and CDR2 is FQGNSA. V lost 0 bases and J lost 7; bases outside the gene matches: 4. CDR3 sequence: CASSLAGTGREQYF. In DNA, the CDR3 is TGTGCCAGCAGCTTAGCGGGGACAGGGAGAGAGCAGTACTTC.

This chain uses TRBV11-1 with TRBJ1-1, with 7 bases lining up with TRBD1. V trimming: 2 bases; J trimming: 5 bases; junction bases outside the gene matches: 5. The CDR3 is made up of 14 amino acids. Germline lookup yields CDR1 SGHAT and CDR2 FQDESV (reference sequence). In DNA form, the CDR3 reads TGTGCCAGCAGCTTAACGACAGGGAATACTGAAGCTTTCTTT. It translates to CASSLTTGNTEAFF.

This clone was seen a few times. The CDR3: CASSPGGARTDTQYF. The CDR3 region has the DNA TGCGCCAGCAGCCCGGGTGGGGCCCGCACAGATACGCAGTATTTT. The chain employs TRBV5-1 and TRBJ2-3; weak D call: TRBD1 (5 bases). The germline V and J ends were trimmed by 4 bases and 1 base, with 13 bases remaining between them. The CDR3 is 15 residues long. Germline V lookup: CDR1 SGHRS, CDR2 YFSETQ. The full variable domain, rest sourced from reference TRBV5-1 and TRBJ2-3, is KAGVTQTPRYLIKTRGQQVTLSCSPISGHRSVSWYQQTPGQGLQFLFEYFSETQRNKGNFPGRFSGRQFSNSRSEMNVSTLELGDSALYLCASSPGGARTDTQYFGPGTRLTVL.

This clone has a single count. The chain recombines TRBV4-2 with TRBJ2-7; TRBD1 aligns across 8 bases. The J segment lost 3 bases and the V segment lost 1 base, leaving 8 bases of the junction unmatched. Germline CDR1 is LGHNA and CDR2 is YNFKEQ. The CDR3 contains 16 residues. CDR3 nucleotide sequence: TGTGCCAGCAGCCAAGCCTCCGGGACAGGAGACTACGAGCAGTACTTC. Encoded protein: CASSQASGTGDYEQYF.

The V call is TRBV7-8, the J call TRBJ2-1; D possibly corresponds to TRBD2 (5 bases). This CDR3 contains 17 residues. Between the trimmed V and J ends, which lost 5 bases and 6 bases, there was a span of 23 bases. CDR1 is SGHVS and CDR2 is FQNEAQ in the germline V gene. CDR3 in amino acids: CASSKGRERLDGNEQFF. The DNA of the CDR3 is TGTGCCAGCAGCAAGGGAAGGGAGAGACTGGACGGCAATGAGCAGTTCTTC.

The chain recombines TRBV18 with TRBJ2-7; D unresolved. Germline assignment: CDR1 KGHSH and CDR2 LQKENI. This CDR3 is built from 16 residues. V was clipped by 3 bases and J by 3 bases, with 18 bases between them. As DNA, the CDR3 is TGTGCCAGCTCACCCCGATTGACGCAGGTACGCTACGAGCAGTACTTC. Its translation: CASSPRLTQVRYEQYF.

The chain couples TRBV7-8 to TRBJ2-1, with D perhaps assigned TRBD1 or TRBD2 (5 bases each). The CDR3 extends over 14 amino acids. In germline, CDR1 is SGHVS, CDR2 FQNEAQ. V was pared by 2 bases and J by 8 bases, with 13 bases between. CDR3 bases: TGTGCCAGCAGCTTATCCCGACTGGGGGATGAGCAGTTCTTC. This sequence encodes CASSLSRLGDEQFF.

The chain employs TRBV5-6 and TRBJ2-3; TRBD2 is a possible D gene (6 bases). Germline CDR1 SGHDT, CDR2 YYEEEE. V was cut by 6 bases and J by 3 bases, with 14 bases left in between. The CDR3 runs to 14 residues. CDR3 sequence (DNA): TGTGCCAGCACCGTGGGGCTAGCGACAGATACGCAGTATTTT. Protein product: CASTVGLATDTQYF.

The chain employs TRBV25-1 and TRBJ1-2; 7 bases are a match to TRBD1. V shed 1 base and J 3 bases; nucleotides not matched to a gene: 8. Germline-derived CDR1 and CDR2 are MGHDK and SYGVNS. The CDR3 totals 16 residues. The CDR3 loop is CASSELGVGTDYGYTF. The CDR3 DNA is TGTGCCAGCAGTGAATTAGGAGTCGGGACAGACTATGGCTACACCTTC.

The chain combines TRBV14 with TRBJ1-4, with D unresolved. The CDR3 covers 16 residues. V was clipped by 2 bases and J by 7 bases, with 17 bases between them. The germline gives CDR1 SGHDN, CDR2 FVKESK. Written as DNA, the CDR3 is TGTGCCAGCAGCCAAATTCAAGGCGGGATAGGTGAAAAACTGTTTTTT. This codes for CASSQIQGGIGEKLFF.

The chain carries TRBV4-1 and TRBJ2-1; D is possibly TRBD2 (5 bases). V was clipped by 0 bases and J by 8 bases, with 8 bases between them. Germline V gene sequence: CDR1 MGHRA, CDR2 YSYEKL. The CDR3 has 13 amino acids. The CDR3, as DNA: TGCGCCAGCAGCCAAGAACCCGGGGATGAGCAGTTCTTC. Its translation is CASSQEPGDEQFF.